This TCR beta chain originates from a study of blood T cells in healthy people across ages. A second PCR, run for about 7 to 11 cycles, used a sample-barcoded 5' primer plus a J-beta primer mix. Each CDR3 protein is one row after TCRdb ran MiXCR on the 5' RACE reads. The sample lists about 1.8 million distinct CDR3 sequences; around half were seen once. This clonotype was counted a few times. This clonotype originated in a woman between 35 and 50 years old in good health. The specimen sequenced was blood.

The CDR3, as DNA: TGCGCCAGCAGCTTCGGGACCGAGTTTAAAAATACGCAGTATTTT. Amino acids: CASSFGTEFKNTQYF. The J gene is TRBJ2-3, the V gene TRBV5-1; D possibly matches TRBD1 or TRBD2 (5 bases each). V lost 2 bases, J lost 7 bases, and 17 bases lay in between. Germline CDR1 SGHRS, CDR2 YFSETQ. This CDR3 comprises 15 residues.